A single sample gave rise to the 20 T cell receptor beta chains below, sequenced in a study of Ad26.COV2.S vaccination and SARS-CoV-2 variants. Noted treatment: some 19 received Ad26.COV2.S at low or high dose, single or two shots; roughly five received placebo; per-sample allocation not given. The investigators took samples on day 63 after the first vaccine or placebo injection. Sequencing was performed with immunoSEQ multiplex PCR; in TCRdb, only in-frame clones are kept and a portion is missing. The table records approximately 400,000 clones, around 84% of them present only once. The sequenced sample was peripheral blood, obtained in a trial of Ad26.COV2.S vaccine versus placebo. The receptors derive from a person aged 18 to 65 who received the Ad26.COV2.S COVID-19 vaccine or a placebo.

V usage is TRBV14 and J usage is TRBJ1-3, with D hard to call. The germline gives CDR1 SGHDN, CDR2 FVKESK. The V end lost 6 bases, the J end lost 2 bases, and 8 bases lay between the germline ends. The CDR3 runs 13 residues. The CDR3 DNA follows: TGTGCCAGCAGGCGGACGGCTGGAAACACCATATATTTT. The encoded protein is CASRRTAGNTIYF.

This chain joins TRBV18 and TRBJ2-3; 12 bases match TRBD2. The trim removed 3 bases at V and 5 bases at J, leaving 15 bases unmatched. CDR3 length: 19 residues. CDR1 and CDR2 from the germline V gene are KGHSH and LQKENI. The chain's CDR3 is CASSPRLAGASQVRDTQYF. Here the CDR3 DNA reads TGTGCCAGCTCACCTAGACTAGCGGGAGCGAGTCAAGTTCGAGATACGCAGTATTTT.

The chain links TRBV4-1 to TRBJ2-1; TRBD2 is a possible D gene (6 bases). The CDR3 consists of 20 residues. The germline gives CDR1 MGHRA, CDR2 YSYEKL. The V and J ends lost 0 bases and 0 bases respectively, with 21 bases between them. CDR3 residues: CASSQDPLVSAGGSYNEQFF. The CDR3 nucleotides read TGCGCCAGCAGCCAAGATCCGCTCGTTTCGGCCGGGGGCTCCTACAATGAGCAGTTCTTC.

The genes are TRBV7-9 and TRBJ1-4, with TRBD1 matching over 7 bases. In germline, CDR1 is SEHNR, CDR2 FQNEAQ (reference sequence). With 5 bases clipped from V and 8 bases from J, the junction kept 8 bases outside the gene matches. The CDR3 contains 14 residues. CDR3 in DNA: TGTGCCAGCAGCCCCGACAGGGTAGGAGAAAAACTGTTTTTT. It translates to CASSPDRVGEKLFF.

The sample holds one count of this clone. This chain uses TRBV5-1 with TRBJ1-4, with D possibly being TRBD1 (5 bases). V dropped 4 bases and J dropped 5 bases, with 12 bases sitting between them. The CDR3 runs 14 residues. The germline V gene encodes CDR1 SGHRS and CDR2 YFSETQ. The CDR3 sequence is CASSEGRNNEKLFF. The CDR3 nucleotides read TGCGCCAGCAGCGAGGGACGGAACAATGAAAAACTGTTTTTT.

The chain links TRBV6-6 to TRBJ2-3, with D tentatively TRBD2 (5 bases). This CDR3 has 15 residues. Trimming took off 2 bases at V and 6 bases at J, with 15 bases between the two ends. Germline loops: CDR1 MNHNY, CDR2 SVGAGI (reference sequence). The CDR3: CASSYGPTPGDTQYF. As DNA, the CDR3 is TGTGCCAGCAGTTACGGACCCACCCCGGGGGATACGCAGTATTTT.

Many counts were recorded for this clone. The V and J genes are TRBV7-8 and TRBJ1-5; a weak D match, TRBD1 (5 bases). V shed 5 bases and J shed 3 bases, with 17 bases lying between them. The germline gives CDR1 SGHVS, CDR2 FQNEAQ. The length of the CDR3 is 16 residues. The CDR3 loop is CASSLRRARDNQPQHF. The CDR3 DNA reads as TGTGCCAGCAGCCTCCGCAGGGCCAGGGACAATCAGCCCCAGCATTTT. The entire variable domain, with the rest obtained from reference TRBV7-8 and TRBJ1-5, is as follows: GAGVSQSPRYKVAKRGQDVALRCDPISGHVSLFWYQQALGQGPEFLTYFQNEAQLDKSGLPSDRFFAERPEGSVSTLKIQRTQQEDSAVYLCASSLRRARDNQPQHFGDGTRLSIL.

The genes are TRBV7-2 and TRBJ2-7, with 9 positions matching TRBD2. The CDR3 loop spans 14 amino acids. Germline loops: CDR1 SGHTA, CDR2 FQGNSA. The trim removed 3 bases at V and 6 bases at J, leaving 6 bases unmatched. The CDR3 nucleotides are TGTGCCAGCAGCTTTGACAGCGGGAGGCTCGAGCAGTACTTC. The encoded protein is CASSFDSGRLEQYF.

The gene calls are TRBV28 and TRBJ2-5; 8 bases match TRBD1. The CDR3 is 16 residues long. CDR1 and CDR2 from the germline V gene are MDHEN and SYDVKM. The J segment lost 4 bases and the V segment lost 5 bases, leaving 12 bases of the junction unmatched. The CDR3 is CASSPHPRTGRETQYF. CDR3 coding DNA: TGTGCCAGCAGTCCCCATCCTAGGACAGGGAGAGAGACCCAGTACTTC. Complete variable domain (other parts from reference TRBV28 and TRBJ2-5): DVKVTQSSRYLVKRTGEKVFLECVQDMDHENMFWYRQDPGLGLRLIYFSYDVKMKEKGDIPEGYSVSREKKERFSLILESASTNQTSMYLCASSPHPRTGRETQYFGPGTRLLVL.

In DNA form, the CDR3 reads TGTGCCAGTAGTATTTGGACTAGCGGGGTAAATGAGCAGTTCTTC. Translation: CASSIWTSGVNEQFF. The chain uses TRBV19 and TRBJ2-1, with TRBD2 matching over 12 bases. With 3 bases clipped from V and 7 bases from J, the junction kept 4 bases outside the gene matches. CDR3 length: 15 residues. The V gene's germline CDR1 is LNHDA and CDR2 SQIVND (reference sequence).

V gene TRBV12-5 combines with J gene TRBJ1-1; TRBD1 matches 7 bases. The CDR3 loop spans 14 amino acids. V trimming: 3 bases; J trimming: 1 base; junction bases outside the gene matches: 2. CDR1 is LGHNT, CDR2 FRNRAP, per germline. This CDR3 is CASGLGGQNTEAFF. The CDR3 DNA sequence: TGTGCTAGTGGTTTAGGGGGCCAGAACACTGAAGCTTTCTTT.

V gene TRBV5-1 combines with J gene TRBJ1-1; D possibly corresponds to TRBD1 (6 bases). The CDR3 is 15 amino acids. CDR1 SGHRS and CDR2 YFSETQ come from the germline V gene. V was clipped by 4 bases and J by 4 bases, with 17 bases between them. CDR3 amino acids: CASSNQTGYRTEAFF. In DNA, the CDR3 is TGCGCCAGCAGCAATCAAACAGGGTATCGCACTGAAGCTTTCTTT.

The chain combines TRBV21-1 with TRBJ2-3; no DNA check was done on the table's D call, TRBD2. TRBV21-1 is classified as a pseudogene. This CDR3 region has 16 residues. DNA of the CDR3: TGTGCCAGCAGCGCCCCCGGGACTATAACCACAGATACGCAGTATTTT. Its protein product is CASSAPGTITTDTQYF.

V gene TRBV4-3 combines with J gene TRBJ2-1; 7 bases are a match to TRBD2. Unmatched junction bases numbered 4, after V lost 1 base and J lost 7 bases. The CDR3 is 14 amino acids. Germline loops: CDR1 LGHNA, CDR2 YSLEER. Here the CDR3 DNA reads TGCGCCAGCAGCCAAGGGGACTACGCAAATGAGCAGTTCTTC. This codes for CASSQGDYANEQFF.

The genes are TRBV21-1 and TRBJ2-7; the D call TRBD1 from the table was never checked on the DNA. TRBV21-1 is described as a pseudogene. The CDR3 has 15 amino acids. The CDR3 DNA reads as TGTGCCAGCAGCAAAGAGGGGACAGGTGTGTACGAGCAGTACTTC. It yields the protein CASSKEGTGVYEQYF.

The chain's CDR3 is CASSREDYEQFF. CDR3 sequence (DNA): TGCGCCAGCAGCCGAGAGGACTATGAGCAGTTCTTC. The chain couples TRBV4-1 to TRBJ2-1, with D perhaps matching TRBD2 (5 bases). The CDR3 is 12 residues long. Trimming cost V 4 bases and J 8 bases, with 9 bases left between them. Germline CDR1 reads MGHRA; CDR2 reads YSYEKL.

The V and J genes are TRBV7-2 and TRBJ2-5; 10 bases line up with TRBD1. Germline V lookup: CDR1 SGHTA, CDR2 FQGNSA. The CDR3 has 18 residues. The junction had 9 bases not matched to a gene; V was cut back by 0 bases and J by 2 bases. CDR3 sequence reads: CASSLAGATGGLQETQYF. The CDR3 nucleotides read TGTGCCAGCAGCTTAGCAGGGGCGACAGGGGGCCTTCAAGAGACCCAGTACTTC.

The chain recombines TRBV4-3 with TRBJ2-2; D not resolved. V was trimmed by 0 bases and J by 7 bases, leaving 6 bases between them. The CDR3 is 13 residues long. Germline V gene data show CDR1 as LGHNA and CDR2 as YSLEER. In DNA, the CDR3 is TGCGCCAGCAGCCAAGATTGGTTCGGGGAGCTGTTTTTT. This encodes CASSQDWFGELFF.

The count of this clone is one. The chain recombines TRBV19 with TRBJ2-3, with 11 bases lining up with TRBD1. Germline V lookup: CDR1 LNHDA, CDR2 SQIVND (reference sequence). The CDR3 spans 15 residues. With 8 bases clipped from V and 3 bases from J, the junction kept 7 bases outside the gene matches. The CDR3, as DNA: TGTGCCAGTTCGTGGGGACAGGGGGTAACAGATACGCAGTATTTT. Translated: CASSWGQGVTDTQYF.

This chain connects TRBV13 to TRBJ2-7; D could derive from TRBD1 or TRBD2 (5 bases each). Germline V gene lookup returns CDR1 PRHDT and CDR2 FYEKMQ (reference sequence). V was clipped by 0 bases and J by 0 bases, with 24 bases between them. The length of the CDR3 is 20 residues. CDR3 sequence (DNA): TGTGCCAGCAGCTTAGGCCCACCGACAGTTGAGGGAAAGGGCTCCTACGAGCAGTACTTC. Residues: CASSLGPPTVEGKGSYEQYF.